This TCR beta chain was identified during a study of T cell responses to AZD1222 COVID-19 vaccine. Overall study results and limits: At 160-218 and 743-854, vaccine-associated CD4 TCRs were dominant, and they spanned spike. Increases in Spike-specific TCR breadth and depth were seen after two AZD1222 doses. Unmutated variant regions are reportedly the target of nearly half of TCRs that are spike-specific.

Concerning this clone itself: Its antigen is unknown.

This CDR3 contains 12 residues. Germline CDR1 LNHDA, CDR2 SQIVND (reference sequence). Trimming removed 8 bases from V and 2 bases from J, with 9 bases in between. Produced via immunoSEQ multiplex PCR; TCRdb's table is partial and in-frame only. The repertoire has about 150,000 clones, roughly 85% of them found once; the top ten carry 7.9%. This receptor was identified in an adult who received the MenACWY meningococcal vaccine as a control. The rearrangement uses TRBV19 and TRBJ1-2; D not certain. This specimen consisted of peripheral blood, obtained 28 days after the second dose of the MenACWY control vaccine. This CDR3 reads CASAGGNYGYTF. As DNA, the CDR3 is TGTGCCAGTGCGGGCGGGAACTATGGCTACACCTTC.